A selection of T cell receptor beta chains follows, all from one sample in a study of cytotoxic CD8 clonotypes in ibrutinib-treated CLL. The table came from immunoSEQ multiplex PCR; TCRdb's copy has only in-frame clones and leaves some out. The data contain some 85,000 clones, roughly four fifths of them singletons. Source: PBMCs, taken after 24 months of ibrutinib treatment. The receptors stem from a human donor with chronic lymphocytic leukemia. The CDR3 runs from the conserved cysteine through the conserved F or W. Each record gives: CDR3 DNA, CDR3 protein, clone size, J gene, V gene, D gene. A D gene is named only where the DNA matches it firmly. Expanded clones are given a class, and other clones once, few, many or no size at all.

cdr3_nt: TGTGCCAGCAGCTTAGAGGGGAATACCGGGGAGCTGTTTTTT
cdr3_aa: CASSLEGNTGELFF
clone_size: -
j_call: TRBJ2-2
v_call: TRBV7-2
d_call: -

cdr3_nt: TGTGCCAGCAGCTTAAGACTAGCGGGAGGAAAAGATGAGCAGTTCTTC
cdr3_aa: CASSLRLAGGKDEQFF
clone_size: -
j_call: TRBJ2-1
v_call: TRBV7-2
d_call: TRBD2

cdr3_nt: TGCGCCAGCAGCTTGGCCCCGGGGTGGGGGGCGACAGATACGCAGTATTTT
cdr3_aa: CASSLAPGWGATDTQYF
clone_size: -
j_call: TRBJ2-3
v_call: TRBV5-1
d_call: -

cdr3_nt: TGTGCCAGCAGCCCGACGGGGAGGGGGAACACTGAAGCTTTCTTT
cdr3_aa: CASSPTGRGNTEAFF
clone_size: -
j_call: TRBJ1-1
v_call: TRBV9
d_call: -

cdr3_nt: TGTGCCAGCAGTCCTGGACAGAAAGCAGATACGCAGTATTTT
cdr3_aa: CASSPGQKADTQYF
clone_size: -
j_call: TRBJ2-3
v_call: TRBV6-5
d_call: -

cdr3_nt: TGTGCCAGCAGTGAACGGGACGCCTCAGATACGCAGTATTTT
cdr3_aa: CASSERDASDTQYF
clone_size: once
j_call: TRBJ2-3
v_call: TRBV6-1
d_call: -

cdr3_nt: TGTGCCAGCAGTTTGGCAGGGAGCTCCTACAATGAGCAGTTCTTC
cdr3_aa: CASSLAGSSYNEQFF
clone_size: -
j_call: TRBJ2-1
v_call: TRBV28
d_call: -

cdr3_nt: TGTGCCAGCAGTTTAGCGTGGGTCTCCTACAATGAGCAGTTCTTC
cdr3_aa: CASSLAWVSYNEQFF
clone_size: once
j_call: TRBJ2-1
v_call: TRBV27
d_call: -

cdr3_nt: TGTGCCAGCAGCCCGGACAGGGAGGACGGTGAAGCTTTCTTT
cdr3_aa: CASSPDREDGEAFF
clone_size: -
j_call: TRBJ1-1
v_call: TRBV14
d_call: TRBD1

cdr3_nt: TGTGCCAGCAGCTCACCGGGACTTGGGAATGAGCAGTTCTTC
cdr3_aa: CASSSPGLGNEQFF
clone_size: -
j_call: TRBJ2-1
v_call: TRBV7-3
d_call: -

cdr3_nt: TGCAGCGTTGAAGACACACCCGAGGGGACTGAAGCTTTCTTT
cdr3_aa: CSVEDTPEGTEAFF
clone_size: few
j_call: TRBJ1-1
v_call: TRBV29-1
d_call: -

cdr3_nt: TGCGCCAGCACCTCAGGGTTCATGCAAGAGACCCAGTACTTC
cdr3_aa: CASTSGFMQETQYF
clone_size: -
j_call: TRBJ2-5
v_call: TRBV5-1
d_call: -

cdr3_nt: TGTGCCAGTAGTTTCTCCCGGGTAGCGGGAGGCATAGGTGGGGAGCTGTTTTTT
cdr3_aa: CASSFSRVAGGIGGELFF
clone_size: -
j_call: TRBJ2-2
v_call: TRBV19
d_call: TRBD2

cdr3_nt: TGTGCCAGCAGTTTAGGTAGGGGGAACACTGAAGCTTTCTTT
cdr3_aa: CASSLGRGNTEAFF
clone_size: few
j_call: TRBJ1-1
v_call: TRBV27
d_call: -

cdr3_nt: TGCGCCAGCAGCCCCTCTGACACGCTCTATGGCTACACCTTC
cdr3_aa: CASSPSDTLYGYTF
clone_size: -
j_call: TRBJ1-2
v_call: TRBV4-1
d_call: -

cdr3_nt: TGTGCCAGCAGCTTAACGCGGGACACAGATACGCAGTATTTT
cdr3_aa: CASSLTRDTDTQYF
clone_size: -
j_call: TRBJ2-3
v_call: TRBV7-3
d_call: -

cdr3_nt: TGTGCCAGCAGTTCCCCTTCACTCCGTTTGATCTACGAGCAGTACTTC
cdr3_aa: CASSSPSLRLIYEQYF
clone_size: -
j_call: TRBJ2-7
v_call: TRBV28
d_call: -

cdr3_nt: TGTGCCAGCAGCTCCTCCGACAGCCCAAGGGACGAAAAACTGTTTTTT
cdr3_aa: CASSSSDSPRDEKLFF
clone_size: -
j_call: TRBJ1-4
v_call: TRBV9
d_call: -

cdr3_nt: TGTGCCAGCAACGCCCGGGACAGGGGATTTTATGGCTACACCTTC
cdr3_aa: CASNARDRGFYGYTF
clone_size: -
j_call: TRBJ1-2
v_call: TRBV28
d_call: TRBD1

cdr3_nt: TGTGCCACCAGCAGGGGGACAGTGGAAGAGACCCAGTACTTC
cdr3_aa: CATSRGTVEETQYF
clone_size: -
j_call: TRBJ2-5
v_call: TRBV15
d_call: TRBD1

cdr3_nt: TGTGCCAGCAGTTCCATCCCCCGTTCACCCACAGATACGCAGTATTTT
cdr3_aa: CASSSIPRSPTDTQYF
clone_size: -
j_call: TRBJ2-3
v_call: TRBV28
d_call: -

cdr3_nt: TGTGCCAGCACCGACCGAAGTAGCGGGCCAGAGACCCAGTACTTC
cdr3_aa: CASTDRSSGPETQYF
clone_size: -
j_call: TRBJ2-5
v_call: TRBV2
d_call: TRBD2

cdr3_nt: TGTGCCAGTGGGGGGCAGGTGGGCAATCAGCCCCAGCATTTT
cdr3_aa: CASGGQVGNQPQHF
clone_size: -
j_call: TRBJ1-5
v_call: TRBV9
d_call: -

cdr3_nt: TGTGCCAGCAGTGAAAGGGACAATCAGCCCCAGCATTTT
cdr3_aa: CASSERDNQPQHF
clone_size: -
j_call: TRBJ1-5
v_call: TRBV6-1
d_call: -

cdr3_nt: TGTGCCAGCAGCTTAGGCAGCGGGAGTGGTAATGAGCAGTTCTTC
cdr3_aa: CASSLGSGSGNEQFF
clone_size: -
j_call: TRBJ2-1
v_call: TRBV11-3
d_call: TRBD2

cdr3_nt: TGTGCCAGCAGTTTATTTAGGCCCGGTCCGGCTTTCTTT
cdr3_aa: CASSLFRPGPAFF
clone_size: -
j_call: TRBJ1-1
v_call: TRBV27
d_call: -

cdr3_nt: TGTGCCAGCAGTGTCCTTTCGGGATTAGGTGAGCAGTTCTTC
cdr3_aa: CASSVLSGLGEQFF
clone_size: -
j_call: TRBJ2-1
v_call: TRBV2
d_call: -

cdr3_nt: TGCGCCAGCAGTGGGGGTTACAATGAGCAGTTCTTC
cdr3_aa: CASSGGYNEQFF
clone_size: -
j_call: TRBJ2-1
v_call: TRBV10-1
d_call: -

cdr3_nt: TGTGCCAGCAGGACAGGTTTACTCTATAATTCACCCCTCCACTTT
cdr3_aa: CASRTGLLYNSPLHF
clone_size: few
j_call: TRBJ1-6
v_call: TRBV28
d_call: -

cdr3_nt: TGTGCCAGCAGCCGGAGTATTAAGTCAGGACAGTCCCAAGAGACCCAGTACTTC
cdr3_aa: CASSRSIKSGQSQETQYF
clone_size: -
j_call: TRBJ2-5
v_call: TRBV7-2
d_call: -

cdr3_nt: TGTGCCATCAGTGGGAGCGGGGAGCTGTTTTTT
cdr3_aa: CAISGSGELFF
clone_size: -
j_call: TRBJ2-2
v_call: TRBV10-3
d_call: -

cdr3_nt: TGTGCCAGTAGTATTATGGGGCGCAGGGATCAGCCCCAGCATTTT
cdr3_aa: CASSIMGRRDQPQHF
clone_size: -
j_call: TRBJ1-5
v_call: TRBV19
d_call: -

cdr3_nt: TGTGCCAGCGGGGGGAGGGACCGCTACAATGAGCAGTTCTTC
cdr3_aa: CASGGRDRYNEQFF
clone_size: -
j_call: TRBJ2-1
v_call: TRBV28
d_call: TRBD2

cdr3_nt: TGTGCCATCAGTGAAGGGGGGGGCGAACAGCCCCAGCATTTT
cdr3_aa: CAISEGGGEQPQHF
clone_size: once
j_call: TRBJ1-5
v_call: TRBV10-3
d_call: -

cdr3_nt: TGTGCCAGCAGCCCCAGACAGGCGGGCGGAAACACCATATATTTT
cdr3_aa: CASSPRQAGGNTIYF
clone_size: medium-sized
j_call: TRBJ1-3
v_call: TRBV9
d_call: -

cdr3_nt: TGTGCCAGCAGCTCCGAAACAGGGGTAACTGAAGCTTTCTTT
cdr3_aa: CASSSETGVTEAFF
clone_size: -
j_call: TRBJ1-1
v_call: TRBV28
d_call: TRBD1

cdr3_nt: TGTGCCAGCAGTTTGCTAGCGGGCTACAATGAGCAGTTCTTC
cdr3_aa: CASSLLAGYNEQFF
clone_size: -
j_call: TRBJ2-1
v_call: TRBV27
d_call: TRBD2

cdr3_nt: TGTGCCAGCAGTTACGGACAGAACTCTGGAAACACCATATATTTT
cdr3_aa: CASSYGQNSGNTIYF
clone_size: -
j_call: TRBJ1-3
v_call: TRBV6-6
d_call: -

cdr3_nt: TGTGCCAGCAGCGATACAGGGTTCTCTGGAAACACCATATATTTT
cdr3_aa: CASSDTGFSGNTIYF
clone_size: -
j_call: TRBJ1-3
v_call: TRBV7-9
d_call: -

cdr3_nt: TGTGCCACCAGCAGAAAACAGGGTTCGAGCAATCAGCCCCAGCATTTT
cdr3_aa: CATSRKQGSSNQPQHF
clone_size: -
j_call: TRBJ1-5
v_call: TRBV15
d_call: -

cdr3_nt: TGTGCCAGCAGCTTAGCGGGGACAGGCTACTACGAGCAGTACTTC
cdr3_aa: CASSLAGTGYYEQYF
clone_size: -
j_call: TRBJ2-7
v_call: TRBV7-2
d_call: TRBD1

cdr3_nt: TGTGCCAGCAGCTTCGGTTGGCAGGGGGCCACTGAAGCTTTCTTT
cdr3_aa: CASSFGWQGATEAFF
clone_size: -
j_call: TRBJ1-1
v_call: TRBV5-4
d_call: TRBD1

cdr3_nt: TGTGCCAGCAGTGGTCTAGGCTACGAGCAGTACTTC
cdr3_aa: CASSGLGYEQYF
clone_size: -
j_call: TRBJ2-7
v_call: TRBV6-6
d_call: -

cdr3_nt: TGTGCCAGCAGCGCAAGCCTACTCAACACAGATACGCAGTATTTT
cdr3_aa: CASSASLLNTDTQYF
clone_size: -
j_call: TRBJ2-3
v_call: TRBV7-2
d_call: -

cdr3_nt: TGTGCCAGCACCTTAGACCTCCACTATGGCTACACCTTC
cdr3_aa: CASTLDLHYGYTF
clone_size: -
j_call: TRBJ1-2
v_call: TRBV2
d_call: -

cdr3_nt: TGTGCCAGCACTTTTCGACAGGGGGCGTTTGAAAAACTGTTTTTT
cdr3_aa: CASTFRQGAFEKLFF
clone_size: -
j_call: TRBJ1-4
v_call: TRBV5-6
d_call: TRBD1

cdr3_nt: TGTGCCATCTCGGACAGGAGCTCTGGAAACACCATATATTTT
cdr3_aa: CAISDRSSGNTIYF
clone_size: -
j_call: TRBJ1-3
v_call: TRBV2
d_call: TRBD1

cdr3_nt: TGTGCCAGCTCACCAAGCCTTGCCCCCCCCGGGACAGCTAGATCCTACGAGCAGTACTTC
cdr3_aa: CASSPSLAPPGTARSYEQYF
clone_size: -
j_call: TRBJ2-7
v_call: TRBV18
d_call: TRBD1

cdr3_nt: TGCGCCAGCAGCGGACAGGGTAATCAGCCCCAGCATTTT
cdr3_aa: CASSGQGNQPQHF
clone_size: -
j_call: TRBJ1-5
v_call: TRBV10-1
d_call: TRBD1

cdr3_nt: TGTGCCAGCGGCAGGGACTACAATGAGCAGTTCTTC
cdr3_aa: CASGRDYNEQFF
clone_size: -
j_call: TRBJ2-1
v_call: TRBV28
d_call: -

cdr3_nt: TGTGCCAGCAGCCCTCGGACAGGGAGCTACACCTTC
cdr3_aa: CASSPRTGSYTF
clone_size: -
j_call: TRBJ1-2
v_call: TRBV5-6
d_call: TRBD1

cdr3_nt: TGTGCCAGCAGCCTACAGGGAGCTGAGCAGTTCTTC
cdr3_aa: CASSLQGAEQFF
clone_size: -
j_call: TRBJ2-1
v_call: TRBV27
d_call: -

cdr3_nt: TGTGCCAGCAGCTTACAGGGTAGCTCTGGAAACACCATATATTTT
cdr3_aa: CASSLQGSSGNTIYF
clone_size: -
j_call: TRBJ1-3
v_call: TRBV7-2
d_call: -

cdr3_nt: TGTGCCAGCAGCAAACGGACGGAGAACACTGAAGCTTTCTTT
cdr3_aa: CASSKRTENTEAFF
clone_size: -
j_call: TRBJ1-1
v_call: TRBV9
d_call: -

cdr3_nt: TGTGCCAGCGGCAAAGGGGGGGCAGATACGCAGTATTTT
cdr3_aa: CASGKGGADTQYF
clone_size: -
j_call: TRBJ2-3
v_call: TRBV7-3
d_call: -

cdr3_nt: TGTGCCAGTAGTATAGAGGCGGGACATTCCTACGAGCAGTACTTC
cdr3_aa: CASSIEAGHSYEQYF
clone_size: once
j_call: TRBJ2-7
v_call: TRBV19
d_call: -

cdr3_nt: TGCAGTGACAGTATCCGTGAAAAACTGTTTTTT
cdr3_aa: CSDSIREKLFF
clone_size: few
j_call: TRBJ1-4
v_call: TRBV20-1
d_call: -